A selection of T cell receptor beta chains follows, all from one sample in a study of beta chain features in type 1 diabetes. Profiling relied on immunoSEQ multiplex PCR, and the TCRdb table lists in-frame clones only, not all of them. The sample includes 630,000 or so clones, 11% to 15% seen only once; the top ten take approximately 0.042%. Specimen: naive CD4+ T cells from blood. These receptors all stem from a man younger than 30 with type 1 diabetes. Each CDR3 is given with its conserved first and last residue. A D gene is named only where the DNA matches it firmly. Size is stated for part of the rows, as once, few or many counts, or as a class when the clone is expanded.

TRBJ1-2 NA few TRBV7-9 CASSLLPATHGYTF TGTGCCAGCAGCTTGCTCCCGGCTACCCATGGCTACACCTTC
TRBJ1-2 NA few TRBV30 CAWRSINYGYTF TGTGCCTGGAGGAGCATTAACTATGGCTACACCTTC
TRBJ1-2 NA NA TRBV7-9 CASSAMGNYGYTF TGTGCCAGCAGCGCCATGGGTAACTATGGCTACACCTTC
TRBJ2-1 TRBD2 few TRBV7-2 CASSLVAGGPHEQFF TGTGCCAGCAGCTTAGTGGCGGGAGGGCCTCATGAGCAGTTCTTC
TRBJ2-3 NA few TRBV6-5 CASSPGPTDTQYF TGTGCCAGCAGCCCCGGACCTACAGATACGCAGTATTTT
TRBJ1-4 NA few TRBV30 CAWSGTVFEKLFF TGTGCCTGGAGTGGGACAGTCTTTGAAAAACTGTTTTTT
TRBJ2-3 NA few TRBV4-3 CASSQTATDTQYF TGCGCCAGCAGCCAAACAGCCACAGATACGCAGTATTTT
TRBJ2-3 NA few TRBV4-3 CASSQEPAASTDTQYF TGCGCCAGCAGCCAAGAACCGGCAGCCTCCACAGATACGCAGTATTTT
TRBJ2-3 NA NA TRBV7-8 CASSLDWGADTQYF TGTGCCAGCAGCTTAGATTGGGGTGCAGATACGCAGTATTTT
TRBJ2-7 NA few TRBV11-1 CASSSQGYEQYF TGTGCCAGCAGCTCCCAGGGTTACGAGCAGTACTTC
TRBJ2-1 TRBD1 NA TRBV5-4 CASSTTGVNEQFF TGTGCCAGCAGCACCACAGGGGTCAATGAGCAGTTCTTC
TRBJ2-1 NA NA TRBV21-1 CASSHQVEPCHDEQFF TGTGCCAGCAGCCACCAGGTGGAGCCCTGCCACGATGAGCAGTTCTTC
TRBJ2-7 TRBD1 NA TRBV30 CAWSRSRDSSYEQYF TGTGCCTGGAGTCGGTCCCGGGACAGTTCCTACGAGCAGTACTTC
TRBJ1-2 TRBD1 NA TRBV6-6 CASSSGGDYGYTF TGTGCCAGCAGCTCAGGGGGAGACTATGGCTACACCTTC
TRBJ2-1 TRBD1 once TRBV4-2 CASSQSLRQGPNEQFF TGTGCCAGCAGCCAATCCCTTCGACAGGGCCCCAATGAGCAGTTCTTC
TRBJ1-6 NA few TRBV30 CAGDRLNSPLHF TGTGCCGGAGACAGGTTAAATTCACCCCTCCACTTT
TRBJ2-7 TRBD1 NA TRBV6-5 CASSPGQGREQYF TGTGCCAGCAGTCCTGGACAGGGGCGCGAGCAGTACTTC
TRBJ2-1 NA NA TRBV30 CAWSVMGYNEQFF TGTGCCTGGAGTGTGATGGGCTACAATGAGCAGTTCTTC
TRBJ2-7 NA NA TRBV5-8 CASSARQPGSEQYF TGTGCCAGCAGCGCGCGACAGCCAGGGAGCGAGCAGTACTTC
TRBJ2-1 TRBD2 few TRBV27 CASSLVGLAHLEEFF TGTGCCAGCAGTTTGGTGGGACTAGCGCACCTCGAGGAGTTCTTC
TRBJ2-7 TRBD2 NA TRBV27 CASSGRTSGRGEQYF TGTGCCAGCAGTGGACGGACTAGCGGGAGGGGCGAGCAGTACTTC
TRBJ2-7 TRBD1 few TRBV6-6 CASSYGTGSEQYF TGTGCCAGCAGTTACGGGACAGGGAGCGAGCAGTACTTC
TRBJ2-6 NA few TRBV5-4 CASTPGNGGLSGANVLTF TGTGCCAGCACCCCGGGGAACGGGGGACTCTCTGGGGCCAACGTCCTGACTTTC
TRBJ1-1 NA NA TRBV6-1 CASSDGTGEWVTEAFF TGTGCCAGCAGTGATGGCACTGGGGAATGGGTCACTGAAGCTTTCTTT
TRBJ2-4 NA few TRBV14 CASSRLGWGNIQYF TGTGCCAGCAGCCGCCTAGGGTGGGGAAACATTCAGTACTTC
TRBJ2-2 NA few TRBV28 CASTTKITGELFF TGTGCCAGCACCACTAAGATCACCGGGGAGCTGTTTTTT
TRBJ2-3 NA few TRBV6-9 CASSYGHTDTQYF TGTGCCAGCAGTTATGGACACACAGATACGCAGTATTTT
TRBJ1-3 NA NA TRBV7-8 CASSLQAISGNTIYF TGTGCCAGCAGCCTGCAGGCAATCTCTGGAAACACCATATATTTT
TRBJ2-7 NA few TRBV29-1 CSAGLEGEQYF TGCAGCGCGGGCCTGGAAGGCGAGCAGTACTTC
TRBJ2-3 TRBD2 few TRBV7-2 CASSLSGGTDTQYF TGTGCCAGCAGCTTATCGGGGGGAACAGATACGCAGTATTTT
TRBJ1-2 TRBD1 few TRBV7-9 CASSLAIRGGAFGYTF TGTGCCAGCAGCTTAGCGATACGAGGGGGCGCGTTTGGCTACACCTTC
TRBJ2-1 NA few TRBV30 CAWSDAPVGNEQFF TGTGCCTGGAGTGACGCACCCGTCGGGAATGAGCAGTTCTTC
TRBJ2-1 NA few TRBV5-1 CASSLSAGSVTNEQFF TGCGCCAGCAGCTTGTCGGCGGGATCGGTGACCAATGAGCAGTTCTTC
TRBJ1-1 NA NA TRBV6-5 CASSTYRTEAFF TGTGCCAGCAGCACCTACAGAACTGAAGCTTTCTTT
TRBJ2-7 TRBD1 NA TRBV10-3 CASGTGDYSYEQYF TGTGCCAGCGGGACAGGGGACTACTCCTACGAGCAGTACTTC
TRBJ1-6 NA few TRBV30 CAWATGPYNSPLHF TGTGCCTGGGCCACGGGACCGTATAATTCACCCCTCCACTTT
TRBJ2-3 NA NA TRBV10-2 CASSRGYGPTDTQYF TGCGCCAGCAGTAGGGGCTACGGCCCGACAGATACGCAGTATTTT
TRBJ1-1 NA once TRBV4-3 CASSHVGGRGTEAFF TGCGCCAGCAGCCACGTTGGGGGGCGTGGCACTGAAGCTTTCTTT
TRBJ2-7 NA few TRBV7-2 CASRDSHSSYEQYF TGTGCCAGCAGGGACAGCCATAGCTCCTACGAGCAGTACTTC